This T cell receptor beta chain was documented in a study of chemoradiotherapy in HPV16-positive cancers. Method: immunoSEQ multiplex PCR; TCRdb's copy keeps in-frame clones and lacks some. The repertoire holds about 3,600 clones, with approximately 77% as singletons. The CDR3 consists of 13 residues. The rearrangement links TRBV21-1 to TRBJ1-5; TRBD1, the D gene given by the table, was not confirmed from the DNA. TRBV21-1 is a known pseudogene. Sampling was carried out from a patient who underwent chemoradiotherapy. The clonotype originates from a human donor with HPV-associated anogenital cancer. The chain's CDR3 is CASRAQGLQPQHF. CDR3 DNA sequence: TGTGCCAGCCGAGCTCAGGGTCTGCAGCCCCAGCATTTT.